Below, 13 T cell receptor beta chains from the same sample are listed, as sequenced in a study of cytotoxic CD8 clonotypes in ibrutinib-treated CLL (TCRdb year 2021). The intended sense of this specimen's time point label: approximately 25 months on ibrutinib. The library relied on the immunoSEQ multiplex PCR assay. TCRdb took this table from immuneACCESS and kept in-frame rearrangements with V and J called. Such tables lack part of the clones; where checked against another copy, unresolved V genes explain under half of the gap, and the rest is unexplained. Recorded for this sample are about 250,000 clones; under 80% of them occurred a single time. Of the sample, approximately 15% falls within the top ten clones. The input for sequencing was PBMCs, taken after 24 months of ibrutinib treatment. These receptors were obtained from a human donor with chronic lymphocytic leukemia.

The sample holds many counts of this clone. For the CDR3, the DNA is TGTGCCAGCAGCCAAGATTGGGGGACTAACTATGGCTACACCTTC. Its protein is CASSQDWGTNYGYTF. The rearrangement uses TRBV4-2 and TRBJ1-2; D may be TRBD1 (5 bases). V was clipped by 0 bases and J by 0 bases, with 8 bases between them. Per germline, CDR1 LGHNA and CDR2 YNFKEQ. The length of the CDR3 is 15 residues.

The chain links TRBV7-3 to TRBJ2-5, with TRBD2 identical over 7 bases. Germline V CDR1 and CDR2: SGHTA, FQGTGA. The CDR3 covers 14 residues. V gave up 5 bases and J gave up 3 bases; unmatched junction bases: 6. The CDR3 protein is CASSVTGTKETQYF. Here the CDR3 DNA reads TGTGCCAGCAGCGTTACCGGGACTAAAGAGACCCAGTACTTC.

The rearrangement uses TRBV28 and TRBJ2-7, with 9 bases matching TRBD2. Germline V gives CDR1 MDHEN, CDR2 SYDVKM. The CDR3 contains 15 residues. The V gene end was trimmed by 3 bases and the J gene end by 3 bases; junction bases not matched to a gene: 6. The CDR3 region has the DNA TGTGCCAGCAGTTTTTGGGCTAGCGGGAACTACGAGCAGTACTTC. It translates to CASSFWASGNYEQYF.

The chain employs TRBV2 and TRBJ2-7; 7 bases line up with TRBD1. The J segment lost 3 bases and the V segment lost 6 bases, leaving 5 bases of the junction unmatched. The germline gives CDR1 SNHLY, CDR2 FYNNEI. The CDR3 covers 13 residues. The CDR3 loop is CASSLGQHYEQYF. CDR3 bases: TGTGCCAGCAGCCTGGGACAGCACTACGAGCAGTACTTC.

V is TRBV4-3 and J is TRBJ1-2; no clear D gene. Germline CDR1 LGHNA, CDR2 YSLEER. V was shortened by 4 bases and J by 2 bases, with 11 bases between the two germline ends. This CDR3 has 14 amino acids. CDR3 residues: CASSPFQPNYGYTF. As DNA, the CDR3 is TGCGCCAGCAGCCCCTTCCAGCCGAACTATGGCTACACCTTC.

The genes are TRBV27 and TRBJ2-3, with TRBD2 as a possible D gene (5 bases). The V end lost 5 bases, the J end lost 6 bases, and 24 bases lay between the germline ends. Germline V gene sequence: CDR1 MNHEY, CDR2 SMNVEV (reference sequence). CDR3 length equals 17 residues. The CDR3 nucleotides are TGTGCCAGCAGTCCGCGGTTGTCAGCGGTTTATGCTGATACGCAGTATTTT. Translated: CASSPRLSAVYADTQYF.

This chain joins TRBV19 and TRBJ2-5, with 9 bases aligning to TRBD2. Germline V gene lookup returns CDR1 LNHDA and CDR2 SQIVND (reference sequence). The CDR3 contains 15 residues. Trimming at V came to 5 bases and at J to 5 bases, leaving 9 bases not matched to a gene. In DNA form, the CDR3 reads TGTGCCAGTAGTTTCTCCCGACTAGCGGAGGAGACCCAGTACTTC. This codes for CASSFSRLAEETQYF. Based on the CDR3 plus reference TRBV19 and TRBJ2-5, the full variable domain is DGGITQSPKYLFRKEGQNVTLSCEQNLNHDAMYWYRQDPGQGLRLIYYSQIVNDFQKGDIAEGYSVSREKKESFPLTVTSAQKNPTAFYLCASSFSRLAEETQYFGPGTRLLVL.

This chain joins TRBV27 and TRBJ1-1; D gene uncertain. This CDR3 region has 14 residues. Trimming left V 5 bases short and J 0 bases short, with 10 bases between. CDR1 is MNHEY, CDR2 SMNVEV, per germline (reference sequence). In DNA, the CDR3 is TGTGCCAGCAGTCGAGGCGACCTGAACACTGAAGCTTTCTTT. Translated: CASSRGDLNTEAFF.

The V call is TRBV27, the J call TRBJ1-2, with D tentatively TRBD1 (5 bases). The CDR3 has 12 residues. Germline V lookup: CDR1 MNHEY, CDR2 SMNVEV (reference sequence). V was pared by 5 bases and J by 4 bases, with 8 bases between. CDR3 sequence (DNA): TGTGCCAGCAGTACCGGGGCCTATGGCTACACCTTC. This encodes CASSTGAYGYTF.

The chain carries TRBV29-1 and TRBJ2-2, with D hard to call. Germline V gene sequence: CDR1 SQVTM, CDR2 ANQGSEA. The CDR3 is 14 residues long. Trimming removed 4 bases at V and 0 bases at J, with 9 bases between. The CDR3 here is CSVVWTSNTGELFF. CDR3 bases: TGCAGCGTTGTATGGACGTCGAACACCGGGGAGCTGTTTTTT.

Comments on this clone: Other DNA sequences in this sample translate to the same CDR3. V is TRBV11-2 and J is TRBJ2-7, with a possible D match to TRBD2 (6 bases). With 2 bases removed from V and 0 bases from J, the gap between germline ends came to 8 bases. The CDR3 runs 14 residues. Germline V gene sequence: CDR1 SGHAT, CDR2 FQNNGV. The CDR3 here is CASSLSGSSYEQYF. CDR3 nucleotides: TGTGCCAGCAGCTTATCCGGGAGCTCCTACGAGCAGTACTTC. Variable domain in full (rest from reference TRBV11-2 and TRBJ2-7): EAGVAQSPRYKIIEKRQSVAFWCNPISGHATLYWYQQILGQGPKLLIQFQNNGVVDDSQLPKDRFSAERLKGVDSTLKIQPAKLEDSAVYLCASSLSGSSYEQYFGPGTRLTVT.

This sequence joins TRBV5-4 and TRBJ2-3, with a weak D call TRBD2 (5 bases). Trimming pared 2 bases from V and 8 bases from J, leaving 15 bases between. The CDR3 is made up of 14 amino acids. Germline V gene lookup returns CDR1 SGHNT and CDR2 YYREEE (reference sequence). CDR3 bases: TGTGCCAGCAGCTTAACAGCGATGGAGGCTACGCAGTATTTT. The encoded protein is CASSLTAMEATQYF. The variable domain in full, with the rest retrieved from reference TRBV5-4 and TRBJ2-3, is ETGVTQSPTHLIKTRGQQVTLRCSSQSGHNTVSWYQQALGQGPQFIFQYYREEENGRGNFPPRFSGLQFPNYSSELNVNALELDDSALYLCASSLTAMEATQYFGPGTRLTVL.

The chain uses TRBV5-1 and TRBJ2-7; D not resolved. CDR1 and CDR2 (germline): SGHRS, YFSETQ. The CDR3 is made up of 14 amino acids. V was shortened by 0 bases and J by 2 bases, with 9 bases between the two germline ends. This CDR3 reads CASSLGPRAYEQYF. The CDR3 nucleotides read TGCGCCAGCAGCTTGGGGCCCCGCGCCTACGAGCAGTACTTC.